The clone carrying this TCR beta chain has a single count. This entry belongs to a study of shared clonotypes between healthy human individuals. With V trimmed by 4 bases and J by 3 bases, 6 bases remained unmatched. CDR1 is SNHLY, CDR2 FYNNEI, per germline. The CDR3 is 16 amino acids. The table came from immunoSEQ multiplex PCR; TCRdb's copy has only in-frame clones and leaves some out. The sample carries 760,000 or so clones, about 96% recorded once. Cells designated naive CD8 were CD45RO-negative and were positively selected for CCR7, with terminally differentiated effector memory CD45RA+ cells excluded.

The chain combines TRBV2 with TRBJ2-3, with 11 bases identical to TRBD2. Sequencing was carried out using naive CD8+ T cells sorted from blood. The TCR comes from a man aged 30-40 years in good health. In nucleotides, the CDR3 is TGTGCCAGCAGTGGAGCGACTAGCGGGATGACAGATACGCAGTATTTT. Translation: CASSGATSGMTDTQYF. The full variable domain, completed using reference TRBV2 and TRBJ2-3, is EPEVTQTPSHQVTQMGQEVILRCVPISNHLYFYWYRQILGQKVEFLVSFYNNEISEKSEIFDDQFSVERPDGSNFTLKIRSTKLEDSAMYFCASSGATSGMTDTQYFGPGTRLTVL.